One and the same sample provided the 10 T cell receptor beta chains below, sequenced in a study of T cell changes during pregnancy in multiple sclerosis. Here immunoSEQ multiplex PCR was the method, and the copy in TCRdb shows in-frame clones only, minus some. The profile covers about 120,000 clones, with 90% to 95% appearing a single time and roughly 5.7% taken by the ten largest. Sequencing used peripheral blood, obtained before pregnancy. These receptor sequences come from a female donor with multiple sclerosis, enrolled in a pregnancy study.

This clone was seen once. This rearrangement joins TRBV9 to TRBJ2-3; 8 bases line up with TRBD2. The CDR3 has 16 residues. V lost 3 bases, J lost 0 bases, and 6 bases stayed unmatched. Germline assignment: CDR1 SGDLS and CDR2 YYNGEE. CDR3 in DNA: TGTGCCAGCAGCGGCCGCCAGCGGGAGAGCACAGATACGCAGTATTTT. It encodes CASSGRQRESTDTQYF. Complete variable domain (other parts from reference TRBV9 and TRBJ2-3): DSGVTQTPKHLITATGQRVTLRCSPRSGDLSVYWYQQSLDQGLQFLIQYYNGEERAKGNILERFSAQQFPDLHSELNLSSLELGDSALYFCASSGRQRESTDTQYFGPGTRLTVL.

This chain links TRBV9 with TRBJ2-5, with 9 bases lining up with TRBD1. J lost 5 bases, V lost 4 bases, and 6 bases had no gene match. Germline loops: CDR1 SGDLS, CDR2 YYNGEE. CDR3 size: 14 residues. CDR3 nucleotides: TGTGCCAGCAGCCCTCGACAGGGGGGTGAGACCCAGTACTTC. Translated, it gives CASSPRQGGETQYF.

This clone was counted only a few times. The rearrangement joins TRBV27 to TRBJ1-6; perhaps TRBD1 as D (5 bases). The germline V gene encodes CDR1 MNHEY and CDR2 SMNVEV (reference sequence). This CDR3 comprises 14 residues. With 7 bases removed from V and 6 bases from J, the gap between germline ends came to 13 bases. The DNA of the CDR3 is TGTGCCAGCAAGGTTCGGCAGGGTAATTCACCCCTCCACTTT. It is translated as CASKVRQGNSPLHF.

The V gene is TRBV7-9, the J gene TRBJ2-6; TRBD2 aligns across 12 bases. Germline V gene data show CDR1 as SEHNR and CDR2 as FQNEAQ (reference sequence). The CDR3 spans 18 residues. The V and J ends lost 4 bases and 4 bases, in that order; junction bases with no gene match: 8. The CDR3 bases are TGTGCCAGCAGCTCTAGCGGGGGGGCCGTTCCCGGGGCCAACGTCCTGACTTTC. Translating gives CASSSSGGAVPGANVLTF.

This chain connects TRBV25-1 to TRBJ2-7; D is undetermined. The CDR3 is 13 amino acids. With 4 bases removed from V and 7 bases from J, the gap between germline ends came to 14 bases. Germline V CDR1 and CDR2: MGHDK, SYGVNS. CDR3 sequence: CASSGRGPREQYF. The CDR3 region has the DNA TGTGCCAGCAGTGGCCGAGGTCCTAGGGAGCAGTACTTC.

The chain is built from TRBV6-1 and TRBJ2-1, with a tentative D call TRBD2 (7 bases). Germline CDR1 MNHNS, CDR2 SASEGT. V dropped 8 bases and J dropped 9 bases, with 20 bases sitting between them. The CDR3 totals 14 residues. CDR3 loop: CASRRGPGEGEQFF. Written as DNA, the CDR3 is TGTGCCAGCCGCAGGGGACCGGGGGAGGGTGAGCAGTTCTTC.

The chain couples TRBV18 to TRBJ1-5; D remains unclear. Germline V CDR1 and CDR2: KGHSH, LQKENI. Trimming shortened V by 1 base and J by 1 base, and 11 bases separated the two germline ends. This CDR3 comprises 16 residues. CDR3 loop: CASSPRNLNSNQPQHF. CDR3 sequence (DNA): TGTGCCAGCTCACCACGAAACCTAAACAGCAATCAGCCCCAGCATTTT. Drawing the rest from reference TRBV18 and TRBJ1-5, the complete variable domain is NAGVMQNPRHLVRRRGQEARLRCSPMKGHSHVYWYRQLPEEGLKFMVYLQKENIIDESGMPKERFSAEFPKEGPSILRIQQVVRGDSAAYFCASSPRNLNSNQPQHFGDGTRLSIL.

In DNA form, the CDR3 reads TGTGCCAGCAGCTTGCGCGCTGGGGCCAACGTCCTGACTTTC. Encoded protein: CASSLRAGANVLTF. The chain combines TRBV5-6 with TRBJ2-6; D is unresolved. V lost 1 base and J lost 2, with 4 bases in between. The CDR3 extends over 14 amino acids. Germline V gene lookup returns CDR1 SGHDT and CDR2 YYEEEE.

This clone was detected once. The J gene is TRBJ2-3, the V gene TRBV6-1; TRBD1 matches 8 bases. The germline V gene has CDR1 MNHNS and CDR2 SASEGT. J lost 7 bases, V lost 8 bases, and 5 bases had no gene match. This CDR3 comprises 12 residues. The CDR3 DNA sequence: TGTGCCAGCTGGACAGGGTTGAATACGCAGTATTTT. This sequence encodes CASWTGLNTQYF.

The chain employs TRBV4-2 and TRBJ2-2, with 12 bases aligning to TRBD2. In germline, CDR1 is LGHNA, CDR2 YNFKEQ. The CDR3 extends over 18 amino acids. V shed 5 bases, J shed 0 bases, and the junction held 7 bases outside the gene matches. The chain's CDR3 is CASSSRLAGVTNTGELFF. CDR3 sequence (DNA): TGTGCCAGCAGCTCGAGACTAGCGGGGGTCACGAACACCGGGGAGCTGTTTTTT.